This T cell receptor beta chain originates from a study of Ad26.COV2.S vaccination and SARS-CoV-2 variants. Profiling relied on immunoSEQ multiplex PCR, and the TCRdb table lists in-frame clones only, not all of them. The table has 400,000 to 450,000 clones, roughly 90% seen once. Study conclusions and caveats: Non-spike TCR breadth did not differ much between vaccine and placebo recipients.

Described treatment: about 20 received Ad26.COV2.S at low or high dose, single or two shots; 5 received placebo; per-sample allocation not given. Day 63 after the first injection of vaccine or placebo was the sampling time. Immunization relied on an Ad26 vector, which expressed Wuhan-strain SARS-CoV-2 spike. Regarding this clone: Its target is unknown.

The sequencing here drew on peripheral blood, taken in a trial of Ad26.COV2.S vaccine versus placebo. The TCR comes from a person aged 18-65 years who received the Ad26.COV2.S COVID-19 vaccine or a placebo.

The CDR3 is CASSRGQGYTGNTIYF. In DNA form, the CDR3 reads TGTGCCAGCAGCCGAGGACAGGGGTATACTGGAAACACCATATATTTT. The rearrangement uses TRBV5-4 and TRBJ1-3, with 9 bases aligning to TRBD1. V shed 4 bases, J shed 2 bases, and the junction held 7 bases outside the gene matches. The CDR3 extends over 16 amino acids. Germline loops: CDR1 SGHNT, CDR2 YYREEE (reference sequence).